Below, one TCR beta chain is given with its context. These data belong to a study of blood T cell repertoires in COVID-19. As for the study in general: Samples came from the United States, Italy and Spain, spanning acute and convalescent COVID-19.

Trimming shortened V by 5 bases and J by 3 bases, and 16 bases separated the two germline ends. Germline assignment: CDR1 SGHVS and CDR2 FQNEAQ. The CDR3 has 15 residues. Assay: immunoSEQ multiplex PCR; the TCRdb copy retains only in-frame clones and omits some. Of roughly 60,000 clones in the sample, around nine tenths are singletons; the top ten hold about 0.93%. This sequence originates from a man in his sixties or seventies with acute or convalescent COVID-19. The sample was peripheral blood. The rearrangement uses TRBV7-8 and TRBJ1-2; perhaps TRBD1 as D (6 bases). The CDR3 DNA follows: TGTGCCAGCAGCCGCACCACGGGGGGCTACTATGGCTACACCTTC. Its protein is CASSRTTGGYYGYTF.